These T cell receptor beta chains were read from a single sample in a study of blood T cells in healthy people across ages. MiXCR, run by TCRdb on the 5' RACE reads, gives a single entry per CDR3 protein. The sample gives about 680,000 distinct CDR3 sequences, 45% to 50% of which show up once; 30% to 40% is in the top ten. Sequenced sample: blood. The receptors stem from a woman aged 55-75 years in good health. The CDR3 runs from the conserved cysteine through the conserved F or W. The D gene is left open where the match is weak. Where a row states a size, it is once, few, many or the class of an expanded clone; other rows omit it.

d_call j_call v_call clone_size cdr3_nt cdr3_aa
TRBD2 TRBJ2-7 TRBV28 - TGTGCCAGCAGTGCCCCAGGCGGGAGTTCGTTTGAGCAGTACTTC CASSAPGGSSFEQYF
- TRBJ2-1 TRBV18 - TGTGCCAGCTCACCACGTAGTGTAGGCTCCTACACTGAGCAGTTCTTC CASSPRSVGSYTEQFF
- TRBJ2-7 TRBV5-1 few TGCGCCAGCAGCCCCCAGATGGGGAGTTACGAGCAGTACTTC CASSPQMGSYEQYF
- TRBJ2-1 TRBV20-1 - TGCAGTGCTGGGGACTCGAGCTCCTACAATGAGCAGTTCTTC CSAGDSSSYNEQFF
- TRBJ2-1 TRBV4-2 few TGTGCCAGCAGCCAAGAAGGGGTGGGGGGGCAGTTCTTC CASSQEGVGGQFF
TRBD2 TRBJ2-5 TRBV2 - TGTGCCAGCAGGGCCCGCGGGGGCCAAGAGACCCAGTACTTC CASRARGGQETQYF
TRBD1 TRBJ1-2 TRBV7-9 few TGTGCCAGCAGCTCTCAATCCGGGACAGGGGCATATGGCTACACCTTC CASSSQSGTGAYGYTF
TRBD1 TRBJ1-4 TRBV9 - TGTGCCAGCGGTCAAGGGACAGGGGGGGAAAAACTGTTTTTT CASGQGTGGEKLFF
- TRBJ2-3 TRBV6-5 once TGTGCCAGCAGTTACGGAGCGTCTGTCGCGCAGTATTTT CASSYGASVAQYF
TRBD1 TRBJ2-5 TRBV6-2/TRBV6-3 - TGTGCCAGCAGTTACTGGGACAGGGGGCGAGAGACCCAGTACTTC CASSYWDRGRETQYF
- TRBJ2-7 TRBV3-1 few TGTGCCAGCAGCCACCAACTCCGGGGGTCCTACGAGCAGTACTTC CASSHQLRGSYEQYF
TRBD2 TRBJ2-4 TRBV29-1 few TGCAGCGTTGAACTTCGGACTAGCGGGAGGGCCTTAGGCATTCAGTACTTC CSVELRTSGRALGIQYF
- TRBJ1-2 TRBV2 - TGTGCCAGCAGTGTAAATCCGGGACCCTATGGCTACACCTTC CASSVNPGPYGYTF
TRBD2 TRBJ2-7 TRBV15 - TGTGCCACCAGCAGATTTATAGCGGGAGGTCCCTACAATGAGCAGTACTTC CATSRFIAGGPYNEQYF
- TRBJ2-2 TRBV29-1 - TGCAGCGTCGCGCGGGACATGTTGAACACCGGGGAGCTGTTTTTT CSVARDMLNTGELFF
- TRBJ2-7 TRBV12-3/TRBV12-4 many TGTGCCACCGGCGCAGGTTCCTACGAGCAGTACTTC CATGAGSYEQYF
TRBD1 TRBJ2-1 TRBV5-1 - TGCGCCAGCAGCTCCGACAGGGGGACCTACACTGAGCAGTTCTTC CASSSDRGTYTEQFF
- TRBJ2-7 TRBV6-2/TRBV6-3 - TGTGCCAGCAGTTATTACGACTACTACGAGCAGTACTTC CASSYYDYYEQYF
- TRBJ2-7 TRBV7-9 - TGTGCCAGCAGCTTAGCGGGGGGAGCCCGGTCCTACGAGCAGTACTTC CASSLAGGARSYEQYF
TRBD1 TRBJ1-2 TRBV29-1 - TGCAGCGTTGAAGGACAGGGAGCTAACTATGGCTACACCTTC CSVEGQGANYGYTF
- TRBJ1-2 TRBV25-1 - TGTGCCAGCAGTGACTATCTCCTTGGCTACACCTTC CASSDYLLGYTF
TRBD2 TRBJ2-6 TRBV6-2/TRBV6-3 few TGTGCCAGCGGGGTAAGCGGGAAATTAACTGGGGCCAACGTCCTGACTTTC CASGVSGKLTGANVLTF
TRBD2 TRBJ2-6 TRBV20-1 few TGCAGTGCTAGAGATCAAGGACTAGCGGGAGGAAGTGGGGCCAACGTCCTGACTTTC CSARDQGLAGGSGANVLTF
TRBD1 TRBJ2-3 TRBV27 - TGTGCCAGCGGGCCCGGGACAGGTGACGCAGATACGCAGTATTTT CASGPGTGDADTQYF
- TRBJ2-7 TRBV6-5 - TGTGCCAGCAGAGGGGTACTAGGGTCCCCGTGGGAGCAGTACTTC CASRGVLGSPWEQYF
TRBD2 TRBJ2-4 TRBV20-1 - TGCAGTGCTGGAGAGGGGACTAGCGGGAGTTATCAGTACTTC CSAGEGTSGSYQYF
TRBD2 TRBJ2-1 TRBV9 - TGTGCCAGCAGCGTAGACGCTAGCGGGAGTAGGGATGAGCAGTTCTTC CASSVDASGSRDEQFF
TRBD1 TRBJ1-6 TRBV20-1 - TGCAGTGCCCCACCGGGACAGTCTTCACCCCTCCACTTT CSAPPGQSSPLHF
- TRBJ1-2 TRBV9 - TGCGCCAGCAGCGCCGCTCCGGGGTTGTGGGGCTACACCTTC CASSAAPGLWGYTF
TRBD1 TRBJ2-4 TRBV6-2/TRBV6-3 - TGTGCCAGCAGCTACAGGGGGCCCCCCGCAAACATTCAGTACTTC CASSYRGPPANIQYF
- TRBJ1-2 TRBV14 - TGTGCCAGCACCCGTTTGGGGGAGAGGAGTAACTATGGCTACACCTTC CASTRLGERSNYGYTF
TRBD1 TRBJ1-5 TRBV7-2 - TGTGCCAGCAGCCGGACAGGCCACGAGGCTCAGCCCCAGCATTTT CASSRTGHEAQPQHF
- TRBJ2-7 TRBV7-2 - TGTGCCAGCAGCACACAGGGAGCCAACGAGCAGTACTTC CASSTQGANEQYF
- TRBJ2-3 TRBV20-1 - TGCAGTGCTAGAGGGGGGGAGTTGATTACAGATACGCAGTATTTT CSARGGELITDTQYF
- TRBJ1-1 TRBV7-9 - TGTGCCAGCAGCCCGGACACCCAGAACACTGAAGCTTTCTTT CASSPDTQNTEAFF
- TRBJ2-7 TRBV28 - TGTGCCAGCAGTCACCCTCTACTACAAAGCTCCTACGAGCAGTACTTC CASSHPLLQSSYEQYF
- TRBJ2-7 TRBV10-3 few TGTGCCATCAATTCTGGGCCGACCTCCTACGAGCAGTACTTC CAINSGPTSYEQYF